Listed below are T cell receptor beta chains from one sample, sequenced in a study of tumor-infiltrating lymphocytes in glioblastoma multiforme. TCRdb recomputed calls from the multiplex PCR reads with MiXCR, one row per CDR3 protein. In the table there are fewer than 25,000 distinct CDR3 sequences, roughly 64% of which are singletons. Input material: peripheral blood. The receptor source for this set is a male donor with glioblastoma. The CDR3 runs from the conserved cysteine through the conserved F or W. D genes are given only for firm matches. Clone sizes are given selectively: once, few, many, or a class where the clone is expanded.

J gene | V gene | clone size | D gene | CDR3 protein | CDR3 DNA
TRBJ2-5 | TRBV24-1 | . | . | CATSEGSKETQYF | TGTGCCACTAGTGAAGGGAGTAAAGAGACCCAGTACTTC
TRBJ2-1 | TRBV28 | . | TRBD1 | CDSSLQAQTGVDEQFF | TGTGACAGCAGTTTACAAGCCCAAACAGGGGTCGATGAACAGTTCTTC
TRBJ2-1 | TRBV11-2 | . | . | CASSIDIGNEQFF | TGTGCCAGCAGCATAGATATTGGTAATGAGCAGTTCTTC
TRBJ1-1 | TRBV5-1 | . | . | CASSLEGAEAFF | TGCGCCAGCAGCTTGGAGGGGGCTGAAGCTTTCTTT
TRBJ1-4 | TRBV6-8 | . | . | CASSHPRQTTNDKLFF | TGTGCCAGCAGCCATCCCCGCCAGACAACTAATGACAAACTGTTCTTC
TRBJ2-7 | TRBV6-2/TRBV6-3 | many | TRBD1 | CATYDREPPYEQYF | TGTGCCACTTACGACAGGGAGCCACCCTACGAGCAGTACTTC
TRBJ2-1 | TRBV6-1 | . | . | CASPRAGYNEQFF | TGTGCCAGCCCAAGGGCGGGCTACAATGAGCAGTTCTTC
TRBJ2-7 | TRBV20-1 | . | TRBD1 | CSAGRDRGQEEQYF | TGCAGTGCTGGCCGGGACAGGGGGCAAGAAGAGCAGTACTTT
TRBJ2-1 | TRBV4-2 | once | TRBD2 | CSSSPSGLGTAQFF | TGTTCCAGCAGCCCATCGGGACTAGGGACCGCACAGTTCTTC
TRBJ2-1 | TRBV11-1 | . | . | CASSLAAGFNNEQFF | TGTGCCAGCAGCTTAGCCGCAGGGTTCAACAATGAGCAGTTCTTC
TRBJ2-1 | TRBV5-6 | . | . | CASSWVGVETQFF | TGTGCCAGCAGTTGGGTGGGGGTGGAGACCCAGTTCTTC
TRBJ2-3 | TRBV11-2 | . | . | CASSLPGNPSTDTQYF | TGTGCCAGCAGCTTACCAGGGAATCCTAGCACAGATACGCAGTATTTT
TRBJ2-7 | TRBV29-1 | . | TRBD1 | CSVESGQGSYEQYF | TGCAGCGTTGAGTCGGGACAGGGAAGTTACGAGCAGTACTTC
TRBJ2-2 | TRBV11-3 | . | TRBD1 | CASSRQGYGELFF | TGTGCCAGCAGCCGACAGGGGTACGGGGAGCTGTTTTTT
TRBJ1-4 | TRBV7-9 | many | . | CASSLSSSESLFF | TGTGCCAGCAGCTTGTCTTCCTCTGAAAGCCTGTTTTTT
TRBJ2-1 | TRBV11-3 | . | . | CASSSRDEGKQFF | TGTGCCAGCAGCTCGAGGGATGAGGGTAAGCAGTTCTTC
TRBJ2-3 | TRBV6-2/TRBV6-3 | many | . | CASSHSGLVWDTQYF | TGTGCCAGCAGCCACTCTGGGCTAGTTTGGGATACGCAGTATTTT
TRBJ2-1 | TRBV14 | . | . | CASSQGGVGNEQFF | TGTGCCAGCAGCCAAGGCGGCGTAGGCAATGAGCAGTTCTTC
TRBJ1-1 | TRBV6-1 | once | . | CASSPRSGVEAFF | TGCGCCAGCAGTCCTCGGTCAGGAGTTGAAGCTTTCTTT
TRBJ2-1 | TRBV11-2 | . | . | CASIPLSGFHNEQFF | TGCGCCAGCATCCCCTTGTCGGGATTTCACAATGAGCAGTTCTTC
TRBJ2-3 | TRBV29-1 | . | . | CIVELPGTDTQYF | TGCATCGTTGAACTGCCCGGCACAGATACGCAGTATTTT
TRBJ1-1 | TRBV11-1 | once | . | CASKQGLLNTEAFF | TGTGCCAGCAAGCAGGGGCTTTTGAACACTGAAGCTTTCTTT
TRBJ2-1 | TRBV11-2 | . | . | CASSFVYNEQLF | TGTGCCAGCAGCTTCGTATACAATGAGCAGCTCTTC
TRBJ2-1 | TRBV29-1 | . | . | CSASRGTGLYNEQFF | TGCAGCGCCTCCCGCGGGACGGGGCTCTACAATGAGCAGTTCTTC
TRBJ2-2 | TRBV29-1 | . | . | CSVDGTNTRELVF | TGCAGCGTTGACGGGACGAACACCAGGGAGCTGGTTTTT
TRBJ2-3 | TRBV7-2 | few | . | CASSPRSGGTDTQYF | TGTGCCAGCAGCCCCAGATCCGGGGGCACAGATACGCAGTATTTT
TRBJ2-7 | TRBV20-1 | . | . | CSARDRIRYEQYF | TGCAGTGCTAGGGACAGAATACGCTACGAGCAGTACTTC
TRBJ1-1 | TRBV6-5 | many | . | CASILQGGGTEAFF | TGTGCCAGCATCCTACAGGGAGGGGGCACTGAAGCTTTCTTT
TRBJ1-1 | TRBV11-2 | . | TRBD1 | CASSLLQQGVDTEAFF | TGTGCCAGCAGCTTACTGCAACAGGGGGTGGACACTGAAGCTTTCTTT
TRBJ2-1 | TRBV5-1 | many | . | CASSLAGQGSNEQFF | TGCGCCAGCAGCTTGGCGGGTCAGGGGAGCAATGAGCAGTTCTTC
TRBJ2-7 | TRBV20-1 | . | . | CSAREEGYEQYF | TGCAGTGCTAGAGAAGAAGGCTACGAGCAGTACTTC
TRBJ2-3 | TRBV6-2/TRBV6-3 | many | TRBD2 | CASSRPTSGSTDTQYF | TGTGCCAGCAGCCGACCGACTAGCGGGAGCACAGATACGCAGTATTTT
TRBJ2-5 | TRBV12-3/TRBV12-4 | . | . | CASSPRRQGDLYF | TGTGCCAGCAGTCCTAGACGGCAAGGGGACCTGTACTTC
TRBJ2-2 | TRBV11-2 | . | . | CASSLTGELFF | TGTGCCAGCAGCTTAACCGGGGAGCTGTTTTTT
TRBJ2-3 | TRBV29-1 | . | . | CSALAGLGTDTQYF | TGCAGCGCACTCGCAGGTTTAGGCACAGATACGCAGTATTTT
TRBJ2-3 | TRBV29-1 | . | . | CSVEVVDMETDTQYF | TGCAGTGTTGAAGTAGTGGACATGGAGACAGATACGCAGTATTTT